The T cell receptor beta chain under discussion was sequenced for a study of T cell responses to AZD1222 COVID-19 vaccine. Study-wide findings and caveats: The donor cohort was predominantly white British with a female majority, and clonal diversity may have been underestimated. Spike-specific TCR breadth and depth went up after people got two AZD1222 doses.

Germline V gene lookup returns CDR1 SEHNR and CDR2 FQNEAQ (reference sequence). This CDR3 spans 12 amino acids. The V and J ends lost 7 bases and 5 bases respectively, with 11 bases between them. With regard to this clone: Its specificity is unknown.

The protocol was immunoSEQ multiplex PCR, while the TCRdb copy is restricted to in-frame clones and leaves out a portion. The table has fewer than 250,000 clones, just over 90% seen once. The clonotype originates from an adult in good health. The rearrangement uses TRBV7-9 and TRBJ1-1; weak D call: TRBD1 (5 bases). The material sequenced was peripheral blood, taken on day 0 of MenACWY control vaccination. CDR3 region: CASNPGGTEAFF. In DNA, the CDR3 is TGTGCCAGCAACCCGGGGGGAACTGAAGCTTTCTTT.